Listed here are 30 T cell receptor beta chains from one sample, sequenced in a study of blood T cells in healthy people across ages. PCR was performed a second time for about 7 to 12 cycles using a sample-barcoded 5' primer and a J-beta primer mix. TCRdb passed the 5' RACE reads through MiXCR, listing each CDR3 protein once. Among approximately 600,000 distinct CDR3 sequences listed, 58% were seen once. The sequencing input was blood. Every receptor here comes from a man aged 60 to 69 in good health.

This clonotype was picked up a small number of times. The V call is TRBV4-1, the J call TRBJ1-1; D is ambiguous. Germline V lookup: CDR1 MGHRA, CDR2 YSYEKL. The V end was cut by 3 bases, the J end by 3 bases, with 8 bases between. The CDR3 sequence is 13 residues long. Here the CDR3 reads CASSHRRDTEAFF. The CDR3 nucleotides are TGCGCCAGCAGCCACAGACGGGACACTGAAGCTTTCTTT.

The rearrangement links TRBV2 to TRBJ1-2, with 8 bases aligning to TRBD1. With 7 bases clipped from V and 4 bases from J, the junction kept 11 bases outside the gene matches. The CDR3 contains 15 residues. Germline V gene data show CDR1 as SNHLY and CDR2 as FYNNEI. The CDR3 is CASMTGTGLSYGYTF. Here the CDR3 DNA reads TGTGCCAGCATGACGGGGACAGGTCTCTCCTATGGCTACACCTTC. The whole variable domain, remainder taken from reference TRBV2 and TRBJ1-2, is EPEVTQTPSHQVTQMGQEVILRCVPISNHLYFYWYRQILGQKVEFLVSFYNNEISEKSEIFDDQFSVERPDGSNFTLKIRSTKLEDSAMYFCASMTGTGLSYGYTFGSGTRLTVV.

This clonotype occurred a few times. This sequence joins TRBV28 and TRBJ2-5; 12 bases are shared with TRBD2. This CDR3 has 14 amino acids. In germline, CDR1 is MDHEN, CDR2 SYDVKM. The trim removed 5 bases at V and 5 bases at J, leaving 3 bases unmatched. The CDR3: CASSRTSGEETQYF. The DNA for the CDR3 is TGTGCCAGCAGTAGGACTAGCGGGGAGGAGACCCAGTACTTC.

This chain uses TRBV29-1 with TRBJ1-2; the D gene is possibly TRBD1 (5 bases). CDR1 and CDR2 from the germline V gene are SQVTM and ANQGSEA. Trimming pared 6 bases from V and 2 bases from J, leaving 13 bases between. CDR3 length: 13 residues. CDR3: CSVGAGGNYGYTF. The CDR3 DNA follows: TGCAGCGTGGGCGCGGGGGGGAACTATGGCTACACCTTC.

The V call is TRBV2, the J call TRBJ2-7; D may match TRBD1 or TRBD2 (5 bases each). Germline CDR1 reads SNHLY; CDR2 reads FYNNEI. The CDR3 has 14 residues. V was trimmed by 5 bases and J by 0 bases, leaving 11 bases between them. Here the CDR3 reads CASSYGTDSYEQYF. CDR3 DNA sequence: TGTGCCAGCAGTTACGGGACGGACTCCTACGAGCAGTACTTC.

The rearrangement uses TRBV5-1 and TRBJ1-2; 11 bases match TRBD1. The junction had 5 bases not matched to a gene; V was cut back by 5 bases and J by 8 bases. Germline V gene data show CDR1 as SGHRS and CDR2 as YFSETQ. The CDR3 has 13 residues. The CDR3 region is CASRPDRGLGYTF. The DNA of the CDR3 is TGCGCCAGCAGGCCGGACAGGGGGCTAGGCTACACCTTC.

The chain employs TRBV6-6 and TRBJ2-1; 12 nucleotides agree with TRBD1. V shed 6 bases, J shed 8 bases, and the junction held 8 bases outside the gene matches. The germline V gene encodes CDR1 MNHNY and CDR2 SVGAGI (reference sequence). The CDR3 length is 15 residues. The CDR3 sequence: CASRPGTGGFDEQFF. The CDR3 nucleotides read TGTGCCAGCAGGCCCGGGACAGGGGGCTTCGATGAGCAGTTCTTC.

V and J are TRBV28 and TRBJ1-1; D is perhaps TRBD1 (5 bases). CDR1 and CDR2 from the germline V gene are MDHEN and SYDVKM. The CDR3 has 14 residues. Trimming took 4 bases from V and 1 from J, leaving 10 bases between them. The CDR3 nucleotides are TGTGCCAGCAGTTCCCCGACAGCGAACACTGAAGCTTTCTTT. The encoded protein is CASSSPTANTEAFF.

Only one count was recorded for this clonotype. The chain couples TRBV7-2 to TRBJ2-1; 11 nucleotides line up with TRBD2. Germline V gene sequence: CDR1 SGHTA, CDR2 FQGNSA. CDR3 size: 16 residues. J was trimmed by 7 bases and V by 6 bases; bases with no gene match: 11. CDR3 region: CASSRTRLAGRNEQFF. In DNA form, the CDR3 reads TGTGCCAGCAGTCGAACGAGACTAGCGGGGCGGAATGAGCAGTTCTTC.

In its sample, this clonotype was seen once. The chain recombines TRBV10-3 with TRBJ2-1; a possible D gene is TRBD1 (5 bases). Germline V gene sequence: CDR1 ENHRY, CDR2 SYGVKD. The CDR3 sequence is 12 residues long. Between the trimmed V and J ends, which lost 10 bases and 3 bases, there was a span of 10 bases. The CDR3 is CATHDSYNEQFF. CDR3 bases: TGTGCCACCCATGACAGCTACAATGAGCAGTTCTTC.

This clonotype was picked up a small number of times. The chain uses TRBV12-3 or TRBV12-4 and TRBJ2-1; 9 nucleotides match TRBD1. CDR3 length equals 15 residues. Trimming removed 5 bases from V and 4 bases from J; junction bases left unmatched: 6. The CDR3 spells CASSNRDRVYNEQFF. In nucleotides, the CDR3 is TGTGCCAGCAGTAACCGGGACAGGGTTTACAATGAGCAGTTCTTC.

This clonotype has more than one count but fewer than ten. The gene calls are TRBV20-1 and TRBJ2-7, with D possibly being TRBD2 (6 bases). The CDR3 contains 13 residues. Trimming cost V 3 bases and J 3 bases, with 12 bases left between them. Germline V gene data show CDR1 as DFQATT and CDR2 as SNEGSKA (reference sequence). The CDR3 loop reads CSARDGGFYEQYF. The CDR3 bases are TGCAGTGCTAGGGATGGGGGGTTCTACGAGCAGTACTTC.

This chain links TRBV6-5 with TRBJ1-2, with a tentative D call TRBD1 (6 bases). Germline-derived CDR1 and CDR2 are MNHEY and SVGAGI. This CDR3 is built from 15 residues. V was shortened by 8 bases and J by 7 bases, with 23 bases between the two germline ends. This CDR3 reads CASASPHAGDSGYTF. The CDR3 region has the DNA TGTGCCAGCGCTAGCCCCCACGCAGGGGACTCTGGCTACACCTTC.

The J gene is TRBJ2-1, the V gene TRBV20-1; 9 nucleotides match TRBD2. The CDR3 has 14 residues. Germline V gene data show CDR1 as DFQATT and CDR2 as SNEGSKA (reference sequence). V lost 2 bases, J lost 8 bases, and 7 bases stayed unmatched. In DNA, the CDR3 is TGCAGTGCTAGAATGCGGGGGGGCCCAGATGAGCAGTTCTTC. This sequence encodes CSARMRGGPDEQFF.

This clonotype was seen at least ten times. The chain employs TRBV20-1 and TRBJ2-1; D possibly corresponds to TRBD2 (6 bases). The V end lost 2 bases, the J end lost 5 bases, and 16 bases lay between the germline ends. The CDR3 covers 15 residues. Per germline, CDR1 DFQATT and CDR2 SNEGSKA (reference sequence). The CDR3 DNA is TGCAGTGCTAGACCCCCTGGGGGGATCAACAATGAGCAGTTCTTC. Translation: CSARPPGGINNEQFF.

This clonotype has only a few counts. V is TRBV27 and J is TRBJ1-2; 9 bases map to TRBD1. Per germline, CDR1 MNHEY and CDR2 SMNVEV (reference sequence). The V gene end was trimmed by 5 bases and the J gene end by 9 bases; junction bases not matched to a gene: 10. This CDR3 has 14 amino acids. The CDR3 DNA sequence: TGTGCCAGCAGTCACTCCCGGGACAGGGAAAGCTACACCTTC. Protein: CASSHSRDRESYTF.

Regarding this clonotype: A read error may produce the germline difference seen at one junction end. V gene TRBV20-1 combines with J gene TRBJ1-2; possible D gene TRBD1, 5 bases. The CDR3 extends over 12 amino acids. In germline, CDR1 is DFQATT, CDR2 SNEGSKA (reference sequence). The CDR3 spells CSAINPGYGYTF. CDR3 in DNA: TGCAGCGCTATAAACCCAGGGTATGGCTACACCTTC.

The V and J genes are TRBV21-1 and TRBJ2-1; the D segment call TRBD1 is taken from the table without a DNA check. TRBV21-1 is designated a pseudogene. The CDR3 covers 15 residues. In DNA form, the CDR3 reads TGTGCCAGCAGCAAAGTCGAGGACAGGGGAGGCGGTGGGTTCTTC. Translation: CASSKVEDRGGGGFF.

The V gene is TRBV6-1, the J gene TRBJ2-7; D is possibly TRBD2 (5 bases). The germline V and J ends were trimmed by 4 bases and 4 bases, with 11 bases remaining between them. The CDR3 loop spans 13 amino acids. In germline, CDR1 is MNHNS, CDR2 SASEGT. The CDR3 DNA reads as TGTGCCAGCAGTGTAGGACTGGTATACGAGCAGTACTTC. Amino acid sequence: CASSVGLVYEQYF.

This clonotype was detected only a few times. This rearrangement joins TRBV15 to TRBJ1-6; D gene uncertain. V was pared by 7 bases and J by 9 bases, with 13 bases between. The germline V gene encodes CDR1 LNHNV and CDR2 YYDKDF (reference sequence). The CDR3 covers 13 residues. This CDR3 is CATTAVQGSPLHF. CDR3 coding DNA: TGTGCCACCACCGCGGTCCAAGGTTCACCCCTCCACTTT.

The chain couples TRBV7-6 to TRBJ2-5; D gene uncertain. Germline lookup yields CDR1 SGHVS and CDR2 FNYEAQ. The germline V and J ends were trimmed by 2 bases and 3 bases, with 7 bases remaining between them. This CDR3 comprises 13 residues. The CDR3 sequence is CASSLLVEETQYF. CDR3 nucleotide sequence: TGTGCCAGCAGCTTATTGGTGGAAGAGACCCAGTACTTC. Filled out from reference TRBV7-6 and TRBJ2-5, the complete variable domain reads GAGVSQSPRYKVTKRGQDVALRCDPISGHVSLYWYRQALGQGPEFLTYFNYEAQQDKSGLPNDRFSAERPEGSISTLTIQRTEQRDSAMYRCASSLLVEETQYFGPGTRLLVL.

The J gene is TRBJ2-4, the V gene TRBV20-1; TRBD2 matches 7 bases. Gene TRBJ2-7 matches the end of the DNA better, so the J call may be wrong. CDR1 DFQATT and CDR2 SNEGSKA come from the germline V gene (reference sequence). This CDR3 region has 14 residues. The CDR3 sequence: CSAPPASGTYEQYF. CDR3 bases: TGCAGCGCCCCCCCGGCTAGCGGTACCTACGAGCAGTACTTC.

The CDR3 DNA is TGTGCCAGCAGCCGACAGGGGATGGGTGGCTACACCTTC. Translating it yields CASSRQGMGGYTF. This rearrangement joins TRBV12-3 or TRBV12-4 to TRBJ1-2, with TRBD1 matching over 8 bases. The CDR3 is 13 amino acids. Trimming cost V 6 bases and J 7 bases; bases outside gene matches: 7.

In this sample, this clonotype turned up many times. One junction end does not reproduce the germline sequence, and a read error may be involved. The CDR3 reads CASSLTSGAYNEQFF. DNA for the CDR3: TGTGCCAGTAGCTTAACTAGCGGAGCTTACAATGAGCAGTTCTTC. The genes are TRBV7-2 and TRBJ2-1, with TRBD2 identical over 8 bases. Germline assignment: CDR1 SGHTA and CDR2 FQGNSA. This CDR3 has 15 residues.

The chain joins TRBV18 to TRBJ2-3; D not resolved. The germline V and J ends were trimmed by 8 bases and 1 base, with 10 bases remaining between them. Germline CDR1 and CDR2: KGHSH and LQKENI. CDR3 length: 13 amino acids. CDR3 residues: CASEVGGTDTQYF. CDR3 DNA: TGTGCCAGCGAGGTCGGAGGCACAGATACGCAGTATTTT.

The chain employs TRBV5-6 and TRBJ1-1; D unclear. V lost 2 bases and J 3 bases, leaving 5 bases between the germline ends. CDR1 is SGHDT and CDR2 is YYEEEE in the germline V gene. The CDR3 loop spans 12 amino acids. CDR3 in DNA: TGTGCCAGCAGCTTTTCAGACACTGAAGCTTTCTTT. It encodes CASSFSDTEAFF.

This chain joins TRBV12-3 or TRBV12-4 and TRBJ2-3; D unclear. Trimming took off 6 bases at V and 2 bases at J, with 12 bases between the two ends. The CDR3 is 14 amino acids. DNA for the CDR3: TGTGCCAGCAGCGCCGGACCAGCCACAGATACGCAGTATTTT. Amino acids: CASSAGPATDTQYF.

The table lists this clonotype with a few counts. The chain combines TRBV20-1 with TRBJ1-1; TRBD1 matches at 10 bases. The CDR3 runs 12 residues. V shed 4 bases, J shed 9 bases, and the junction held 5 bases outside the gene matches. The germline CDR1 and CDR2 sequences are DFQATT and SNEGSKA (reference sequence). The CDR3 coding sequence is TGCAGTGCTACAGACAGGGGGCGTAAAGCTTTCTTT. Encoded protein: CSATDRGRKAFF.

This sequence joins TRBV4-2 and TRBJ2-2; the match to TRBD2 covers 10 bases. The J segment lost 6 bases and the V segment lost 3 bases, leaving 7 bases of the junction unmatched. The CDR3 totals 16 residues. Germline-derived CDR1 and CDR2 are LGHNA and YNFKEQ. CDR3 protein: CASSQRRAGGPGELFF. The CDR3 DNA is TGTGCCAGCAGCCAGCGAAGAGCGGGGGGGCCCGGGGAGCTGTTTTTT.

The chain links TRBV6-2 or TRBV6-3 to TRBJ2-1; 8 bases are a match to TRBD2. This CDR3 has 13 residues. Looked up from germline, CDR1 is MNHEY and CDR2 is SVGEGT. V shed 5 bases, J shed 14 bases, and the junction held 11 bases outside the gene matches. CDR3 in amino acids: CASSQPGTSNKFF. The CDR3 nucleotides are TGTGCCAGCAGTCAGCCCGGGACTAGTAACAAGTTCTTC.